This T cell receptor (beta chain) stems from a study of OX40 agonist ivuxolimab in advanced cancers. At the level of the study: Having had anti-PD-1, anti-PD-L1 or anti-CTLA-4 therapy before was allowed, and over 35% had some.

The assay was immunoSEQ multiplex PCR, and TCRdb's table has in-frame clones only and misses some. The repertoire holds about 40,000 clones, with about 87% as singletons. Autoimmune disease history or systemic immunosuppression led to patients being barred. Drawing of blood for sampling happened at baseline, at cycle 4 day 1, and at cycle 7 day 1. Notes on the study in general: Average numbers of expanded clones were greater in CD8+ T cells than in CD4+.

Trimming took off 0 bases at V and 0 bases at J, with 14 bases between the two ends. Germline assignment: CDR1 MNHEY and CDR2 SMNVEV (reference sequence). This CDR3 contains 17 residues. A note on this clone: Its antigen is unidentified.

This sequence originates from an adult with an advanced solid tumor such as melanoma, head and neck, liver or kidney cancer. Sequenced material: CD4+ or CD8+ T cells sorted from blood, taken in a trial of the OX40 agonist ivuxolimab. The rearrangement links TRBV27 to TRBJ1-1; possibly TRBD1 for D (5 bases). The CDR3 region is CASSLSGAGIVNTEAFF. The CDR3 region has the DNA TGTGCCAGCAGTTTATCTGGGGCAGGTATCGTGAACACTGAAGCTTTCTTT.